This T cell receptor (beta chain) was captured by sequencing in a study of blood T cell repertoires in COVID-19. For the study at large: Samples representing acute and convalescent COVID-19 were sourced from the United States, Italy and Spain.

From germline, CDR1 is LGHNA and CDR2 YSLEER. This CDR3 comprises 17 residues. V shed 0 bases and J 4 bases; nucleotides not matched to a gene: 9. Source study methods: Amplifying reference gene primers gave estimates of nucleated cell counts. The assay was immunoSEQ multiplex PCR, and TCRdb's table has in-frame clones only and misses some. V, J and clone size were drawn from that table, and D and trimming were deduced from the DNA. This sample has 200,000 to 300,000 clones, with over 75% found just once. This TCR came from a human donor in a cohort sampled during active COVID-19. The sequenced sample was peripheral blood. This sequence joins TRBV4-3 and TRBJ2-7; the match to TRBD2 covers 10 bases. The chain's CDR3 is CASSQEYAAGGPYEQYF. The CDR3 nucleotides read TGCGCCAGCAGCCAAGAATACGCAGCGGGGGGGCCTTACGAGCAGTACTTC.